This T cell receptor (beta chain) originates from a study of cytomegalovirus exposure and HLA in healthy donors (dated by TCRdb to 2015 to 2018). For the wider study: An earlier analysis of fewer than 750 of the donors reported approximately 260 Gb of sequence data and around 100 million unique TCR beta sequences obtained from around 170 million T cells. An early release covering 550 to 700 HLA-typed donors comprised about 300 gigabases of sequencing data and approximately 80 million unique TCR sequences. Of the approximately 400 genotyped donors, roughly 85% fell in the genetic ancestry cluster associated with self-reported Caucasian donors. The study was designed to test whether signatures of past pathogen exposure could be identified by cataloging public T cell receptors. The study used immunosequencing to profile the T cell repertoires of some 600 subjects and linked those repertoires to cytomegalovirus serostatus. Along with the roughly 710-subject first cohort, a separate validation cohort of over a hundred different subjects was used. High-throughput TCR immunosequencing, statistical association of individual TCRs with disease status, and machine learning were combined to predict cytomegalovirus infection status. To study patterns of TCR occurrence, a later analysis re-analyzed previously published TCR beta repertoires from hundreds of donors and added high-resolution HLA genotyping. In the later analysis, no new phenotypic data were used to find candidate immune exposures; instead, reliance was placed on TCR beta sequences and their occurrence across donors. In an earlier analysis of 550 to 700 of the donors, high-throughput TCR beta sequencing was used to judge whether each TCR beta V gene segment behaved as functional or pseudogenic. Donor age, sex, ethnicity and CMV serostatus were collected together with the repertoire data. A later genetic analysis used genome-wide SNP genotypes for about 55% of the 666 donors, treating that subset as a discovery cohort. Every discovery cohort repertoire had been produced on one sequencing platform. Both class I and class II loci were covered by HLA typing, at four-digit resolution. Typing coverage differed by locus: A, B, C, DRB1 and DQB1 were typed in about 620-630 donors, DQA1 in about 500, DPA1 in around 600, and DPB1 in 400 to 490. Because of strong linkage in the cohort, five DR-DQ haplotypes were treated as single units for association and clustering. On average, roughly 250,000 unique TCR beta nucleotide sequences were sequenced per donor among 350 to 400 genotyped donors of the cohort, with approximately 18% of those sequences being non-productive.

The cohort consisted of 600 or so healthy bone marrow donors. At the time of sampling, all cohort members were nominally healthy, though unrecorded immune exposures were likely present. The donor tested CMV seronegative and was one of the 352 seronegative cohort members. A peripheral blood sample was collected from each donor, and TCR beta sequencing was performed on peripheral blood mononuclear cells. The Qiagen DNeasy Blood Extraction Kit was used to extract genomic DNA from the blood cell samples. Library creation used the immunoSEQ multiplex PCR assay. A mixture of 60 forward primers for TCR Vbeta segments and 13 reverse primers for TCR Jbeta segments was used in the multiplex PCR. Amplification of the CDR3 region of rearranged TCR beta genes was performed with a multiplex PCR assay on genomic DNA. Amplified TCR beta libraries were sequenced as 87-base-pair reads on the Illumina HiSeq System. The authors' pipeline ran thus. In a later analysis, 77 million or so unique TCR beta chains were counted across the 500 to 850 repertoires, and roughly 9.9 million of these chains were shared by at least two donors. Raw reads were error-corrected and collapsed into unique sequences with a nearest-neighbor algorithm that merged closely related sequences to remove PCR and sequencing errors. CDR3 sequences were aligned to IMGT reference sequences to assign V, D and J gene segments. For a sequence to be retained, at least a six-nucleotide match to both a V gene segment and a J gene segment was required. A rearrangement counted as productive if the CDR3 had no stop codons and remained in frame with V and J, and every other rearrangement counted as non-productive. Following IMGT convention, CDR3 was defined as the stretch from the second conserved V-encoded cysteine to the conserved J-encoded phenylalanine. Sequences without an unambiguous match to a single V gene segment were excluded from the earlier analysis of about 600 of the donors. An earlier analysis of several hundred of the donors classified V segments as functional when productive rearrangements were above 56.7% and as segregating when the standard deviation between donors was above 5%. A statistical classification framework was built for diagnosing cytomegalovirus status from the catalog of TCR beta chain sequences. A later analysis assigned V and J genes by comparing TCR nucleotide sequences with IMGT/GENE-DB human TR gene sequences. The TCRdist pipeline was used in a later analysis to assign CDR3 sequences and most-parsimonious VDJ recombination scenarios. A later analysis defined each TCR beta chain by its CDR3 amino acid sequence plus V-gene family, and excluded reads lacking a unique V-gene family. In a later analysis, a few hundred highly shared, low-generation-probability nucleotide sequences were removed to address suspected cross-contamination and a sequencing artifact. For each public chain, a later analysis derived a clonal expansion index from normalized ranks of inferred template counts within each repertoire. Generation probabilities in a later analysis came from a VDJ recombination model fitted to out-of-frame rearrangements, and those results were checked against IGoR. In a later analysis, hypergeometric tests were used to score TCR-TCR, TCR-HLA and TCR-CMV co-occurrence, with a repertoire-size bias correction applied to TCR pairs. In a later analysis, false discovery rates were estimated by permuting HLA or CMV assignments 20 times. In a later analysis, co-occurring TCRs were grouped using DBSCAN, and TCRdist sequence similarity was added for clustering within HLA-allele-positive subsets. Co-occurrence clustering excluded repertoires with fewer than 30,000 or more than 120,000 public chains, plus five with anomalous nucleotide sharing. Entries here come from immuneACCESS through TCRdb and include only in-frame sequences with V and J called. Some clones fail to appear in such tables; in the studies checked, an unresolved V gene covers under half of the shortfall, and the cause of the remainder is unknown. D and trimming were read from the DNA, whereas the V and J calls and clone size are those reported in that table. The sample's clone listing holds around 76,000 clones. Roughly 0.8% of the sample lies in the top ten.

The study at large found these results: According to a later analysis, TCR association rates differed among HLA loci, with DRB1 alleles showing the most associated TCRs and HLA-C alleles showing the fewest. In an earlier analysis of some 550 of the donors, most TCR beta V segments were observed in productive rearrangements about 90% or about 30% of the time, broadly matching IMGT annotations. In a later analysis, several top co-occurrence clusters were reported to appear linked to parvovirus B19, influenza, CMV and Epstein-Barr virus. The presence/absence analyses assumed that sequencing depth was roughly uniform across donors, and that assumption may not be true. V-gene and J-gene trimming of TCR beta chains was associated with a missense DCLRE1C variant in a later genetic analysis, and the association was replicated in an independent cohort. The only immune exposure information available for the cohort was CMV serostatus. Some IMGT-functional V segments, including TRBV6-2 and TRBV6-3, could not be distinguished by the 87-base-pair reads and were therefore excluded. Most CMV-associated TCR beta chains appeared to be HLA-restricted in a later analysis, and the HLA associations seemed to be driven largely by CMV exposure. A further reported finding was that TCR beta sequences accurately predicted the HLA-A and HLA-B alleles for most subjects in the first cohort. Because some donors lacked HLA typing at each locus, the association tests relied only on the typed subset. Linkage disequilibrium might explain the correlated functional status among segregating V segments, but an unknown experimental factor could not be ruled out. According to the authors, the approach could potentially be generalized to other disease states and immunological phenotypes. A later genetic analysis reported fewer N-insertions in productive TCRs among donors in an Asian-associated ancestry cluster than the roughly 640-donor mean. The sequencing pipeline was judged likely to have produced a cluster of highly shared sequence variants as a technical artifact. The earlier analysis of nearly 600 of the donors excluded around 17 rarely observed V segments, including chromosome 9 orphons, because counts were too low. In both the original and validation cohorts, the classifier was reported to diagnose cytomegalovirus status with high specificity and sensitivity. In vitro tests confirmed that three of the cytomegalovirus-associated TCR beta chains recognize cytomegalovirus antigens. The study listed over 150 TCR beta chains as associated with cytomegalovirus. Most TCR sequences were seen in very few donors, while some public TCRs were found in many individuals. In this cohort, only TCR beta chains were sequenced, and detectable features were limited by the absence of alpha or paired-chain data. When HLA alleles, especially DR and DQ, strongly co-occurred, attributing TCR associations to individual alleles was difficult. A later analysis associated about 17,000 TCR beta sequences with specific HLA alleles at a false discovery rate of 0.05. Compared with equally common non-associated chains, HLA-associated TCR beta chains in a later analysis were more clonally expanded and had lower generation probabilities.

In the germline V gene (reference sequence), CDR1 corresponds to LNHDA and CDR2 to SQIVND. V and J are truncated by 3 bases and 0 bases respectively, leaving an intervening sequence of 15 bases. The CDR3 sequence holds 17 residues, the cysteine and phenylalanine included. The only DNA kept is the CDR3, 51 bases in frame from the first base. On this clone itself: What this receptor recognizes is not known.

Input material: PBMCs. The receptor chain draws on TRBV19 and TRBJ2-1, with the D gene too uncertain to name. This sequence originates from a boy between 10 and 17 years old in good health and CMV-seronegative. In nucleotide form, the sequence is TGTGCCAGTAGTATCAGTTTGACACGCAACTCCTACAATGAGCAGTTCTTC. Translated, it gives CASSISLTRNSYNEQFF.